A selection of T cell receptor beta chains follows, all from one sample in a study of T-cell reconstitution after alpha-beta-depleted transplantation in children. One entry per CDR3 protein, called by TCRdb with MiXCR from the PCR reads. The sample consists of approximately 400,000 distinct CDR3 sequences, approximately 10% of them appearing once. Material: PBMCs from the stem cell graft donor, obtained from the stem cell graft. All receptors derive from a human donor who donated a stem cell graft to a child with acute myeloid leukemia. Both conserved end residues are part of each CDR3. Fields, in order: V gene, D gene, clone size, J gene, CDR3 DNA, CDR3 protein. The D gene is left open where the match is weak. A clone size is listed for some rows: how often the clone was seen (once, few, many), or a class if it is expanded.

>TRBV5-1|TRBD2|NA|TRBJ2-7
TGCGCCAGCAGGTCGACTAGCGGGATGGGTGAGCAGTACTTC
CASRSTSGMGEQYF
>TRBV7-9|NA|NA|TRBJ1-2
TGTGCCAGCAGCTTAGACACCCACGGGGACTATGGCTACACCTTC
CASSLDTHGDYGYTF
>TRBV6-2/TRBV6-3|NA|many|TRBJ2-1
TGTGCCAGCACCTTCCGGGCCCCCCGGGGCAATGAGCAGTTCTTC
CASTFRAPRGNEQFF
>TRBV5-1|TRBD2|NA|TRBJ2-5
TGCGCCAGCAGCCTACTAGCGGGAGACCGCATGTACCAAGAGACCCAGTACTTC
CASSLLAGDRMYQETQYF
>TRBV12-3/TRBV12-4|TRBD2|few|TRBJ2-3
TGTGCCAGCAGGGCGACTAGCGGGAGGCCAGATACGCAGTATTTT
CASRATSGRPDTQYF
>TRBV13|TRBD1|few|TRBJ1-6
TGTGCCAGCAGCTTACATCCGGGACAGGGGAATTCACCCCTCCACTTT
CASSLHPGQGNSPLHF
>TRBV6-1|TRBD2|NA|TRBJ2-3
TGTGCCAGCAGTGAAACTAGCGGGGGCCTCCCTGGTACGCAGTATTTT
CASSETSGGLPGTQYF
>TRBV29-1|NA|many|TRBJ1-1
TGCAGCGTTGCGGAGAACACTGAAGCTTTCTTT
CSVAENTEAFF
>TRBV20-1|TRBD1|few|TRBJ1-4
TGCAGTGCTCCTGAAACAGGGGGAGGAAATGAAAAACTGTTTTTT
CSAPETGGGNEKLFF
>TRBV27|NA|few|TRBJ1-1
TGTGCCAGCATGTTTGGTCCTGAAGCTTTCTTT
CASMFGPEAFF
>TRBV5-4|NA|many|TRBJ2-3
TGTGCCAGCAGCTTTTGGTTAGCGGGCACAGATACGCAGTATTTT
CASSFWLAGTDTQYF
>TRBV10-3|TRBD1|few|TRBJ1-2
TGTGCCATCAGACGGACAGGAGGGAGCTACACCTTC
CAIRRTGGSYTF
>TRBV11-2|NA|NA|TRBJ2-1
TGTGCCAGCAGCTTAGATCCTAGCTCAGATGAGCAGTTCTTC
CASSLDPSSDEQFF
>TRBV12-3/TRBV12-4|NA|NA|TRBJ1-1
TGTGCCAGCATTCTAGGACAGACTGAAGCTTTCTTT
CASILGQTEAFF
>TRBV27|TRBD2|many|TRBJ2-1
TGTGCCAGCAGTTTCTCACTAGCGGGAGGCAATGAGCAGTTCTTC
CASSFSLAGGNEQFF
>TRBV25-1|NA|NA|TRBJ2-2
TGTGCCAGCAGCGAACACGGAGGGACCGGGGAGCTGTTTTTT
CASSEHGGTGELFF
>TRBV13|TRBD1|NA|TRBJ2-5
TGTGCCAGCAGCTTTGCCGGGACAGACGGCCAAGAGACCCAGTACTTC
CASSFAGTDGQETQYF
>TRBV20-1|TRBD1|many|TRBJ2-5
TGCAGTGCCCCGGACAGGGGGTCAGAGACCCAGTACTTC
CSAPDRGSETQYF
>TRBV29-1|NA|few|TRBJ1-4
TGCAGCGTTGAAATGTCAGGCCGGGGAGAAAAACTGTTTTTT
CSVEMSGRGEKLFF
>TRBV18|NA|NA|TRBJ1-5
TGTGCCAGCTCACCGCAGCGGGAGGCACCTATCCATTTT
CASSPQREAPIHF
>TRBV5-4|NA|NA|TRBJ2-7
TGTGCCAGCAGCTTGGGGCAGGGTTCCATCTACGAGCAGTACTTC
CASSLGQGSIYEQYF
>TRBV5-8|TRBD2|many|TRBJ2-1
TGTGCCAGCAGCTTCTATAGCGGGAGCTCCTACAATGAGCAGTTCTTC
CASSFYSGSSYNEQFF
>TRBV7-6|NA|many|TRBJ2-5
TGTGCCAGCAGCTTATCAGCCCAAGAGACCCAGTACTTC
CASSLSAQETQYF